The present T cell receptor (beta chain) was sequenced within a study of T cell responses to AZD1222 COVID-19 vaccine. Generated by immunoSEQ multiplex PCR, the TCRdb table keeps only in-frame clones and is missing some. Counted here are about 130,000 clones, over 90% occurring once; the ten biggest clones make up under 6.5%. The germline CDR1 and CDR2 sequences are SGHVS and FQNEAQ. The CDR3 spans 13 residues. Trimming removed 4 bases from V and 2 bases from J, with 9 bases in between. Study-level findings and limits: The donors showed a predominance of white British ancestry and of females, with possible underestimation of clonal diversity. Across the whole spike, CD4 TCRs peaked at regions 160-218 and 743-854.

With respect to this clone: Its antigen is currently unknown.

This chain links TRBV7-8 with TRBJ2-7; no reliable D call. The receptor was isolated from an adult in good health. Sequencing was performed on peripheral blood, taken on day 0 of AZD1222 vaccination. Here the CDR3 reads CASSSYKPYEQYF. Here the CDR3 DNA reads TGTGCCAGCAGCTCTTATAAACCCTACGAGCAGTACTTC.